This T cell receptor (beta chain) came from a study of T cell repertoires in cytomegalovirus infection. Across the whole study: Shared public TCR beta signatures pointed to both CMV infection and a matching HLA type.

The germline V gene has CDR1 SGHVS and CDR2 FNYEAQ. V lost 4 bases to trimming and J lost 1 base; unmatched junction nucleotides: 10. This CDR3 contains 18 residues. This clonotype showed up many times. Its antigen is unknown. TCRdb re-called the reads with MiXCR, one entry per CDR3 protein. This sample carries about 740,000 distinct CDR3 sequences, 30% to 40% of them seen once, and the ten largest clones take about 20%. Points from the study as a whole: Clonotypes of TCR beta that were HLA-C-restricted and CMV-specific dominated the ex vivo response. Using cumulative public TCR beta family frequency, the authors identified those who carried CMV together with the relevant HLA.

This TCR derives from a human donor in good health (CMV status not recorded). Some clones in this sample may be carry-over from other donors' samples. This chain links TRBV7-6 with TRBJ2-7, with 13 bases matching TRBD2. This specimen was cultured PBMCs, taken from culture after CMV antigen stimulation. CDR3 sequence reads: CASSSGLAGVYTSYEQYF. The CDR3 nucleotides read TGTGCCAGCAGCTCTGGACTAGCGGGGGTATACACGTCCTACGAGCAGTACTTC.